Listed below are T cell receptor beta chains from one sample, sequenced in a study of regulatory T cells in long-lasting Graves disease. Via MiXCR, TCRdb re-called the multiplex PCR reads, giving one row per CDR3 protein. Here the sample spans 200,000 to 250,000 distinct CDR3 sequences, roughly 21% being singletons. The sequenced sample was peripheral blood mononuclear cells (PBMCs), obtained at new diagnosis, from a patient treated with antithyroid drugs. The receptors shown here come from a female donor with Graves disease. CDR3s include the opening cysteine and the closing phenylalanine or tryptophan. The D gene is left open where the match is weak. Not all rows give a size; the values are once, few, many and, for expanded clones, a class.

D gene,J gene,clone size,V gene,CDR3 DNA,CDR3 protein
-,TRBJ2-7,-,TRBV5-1,TGCGCCAGCAGCCCCTCCGGGATCGGCGAGCAGTACTTC,CASSPSGIGEQYF
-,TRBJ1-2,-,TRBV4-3,TGCGCCAGCAGCCAAGATTATTTATCGGCAGGGAGAGGCTATGGCTACACCTTC,CASSQDYLSAGRGYGYTF
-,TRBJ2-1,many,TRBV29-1,TGCAGCGGGACACCTAACTACAATGAGCAGTTCTTC,CSGTPNYNEQFF
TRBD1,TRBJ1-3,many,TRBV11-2,TGTGCCAGCAGCTACTGGGACAGGGGAGGCTTTGGAAACACCATATATTTT,CASSYWDRGGFGNTIYF
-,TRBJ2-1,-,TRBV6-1,TGTGCCAGTCAAAGGGGGGTGAGCTCCTACAATGAGCAGTTCTTC,CASQRGVSSYNEQFF
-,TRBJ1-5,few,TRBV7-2,TGTGCCAGCAGCCTAAGACGGGGGAAAGAGCCCCAGCATTTT,CASSLRRGKEPQHF
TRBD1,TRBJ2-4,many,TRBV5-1,TGCGCCAGCAGCTTGGACTCCGGGACAGGAAACATTCAGTACTTC,CASSLDSGTGNIQYF
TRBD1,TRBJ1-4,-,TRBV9,TGTGCCAGCAGCGTAGATTCAGGGAACAGGGGCTGTGAAAAACTGTTTTTT,CASSVDSGNRGCEKLFF
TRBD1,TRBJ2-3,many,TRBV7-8,TGTGCCAGCAGACCTAAGGGGACAGGGGGCATAGATACGCAGTATTTT,CASRPKGTGGIDTQYF
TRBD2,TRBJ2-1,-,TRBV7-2,TGTGCCAGCAGCTTAGTTCAGGGGGGACTAGCGGGACGGTTCTTC,CASSLVQGGLAGRFF
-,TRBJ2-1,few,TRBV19,TGTGCCAGTATCGGGGAGAACAATGAGCAGTTCTTC,CASIGENNEQFF